This T cell receptor (beta chain) derives from a study of response to subunit inactivated influenza vaccine. Study-wide points: It was the authors' suggestion that each seasonal influenza vaccination recruits few new T cells.

V was trimmed by 11 bases and J by 0 bases, leaving 10 bases between them. Germline-derived CDR1 and CDR2 are SNHLY and FYNNEI. The CDR3 runs to 12 residues. TCRdb passed the RT-PCR reads through MiXCR, listing each CDR3 protein once. The table lists 700,000 to 800,000 distinct CDR3 sequences, less than 20% of them singletons, with approximately 10% in the top ten. Comments on this clonotype: Its antigen remains unidentified.

Sequencing used PBMCs from blood, obtained 5 days after vaccination. The chain uses TRBV2 and TRBJ1-2; D is perhaps TRBD1 (5 bases). This clonotype was sampled from a man between 45 and 60 years old who received an inactivated influenza vaccine. As DNA, the CDR3 is TGTGCCGACCTGACAGCTAACTATGGCTACACCTTC. Translated: CADLTANYGYTF.